This T cell receptor (beta chain) was captured in a study of shared clonotypes between healthy human individuals. This clone was counted a few times. Every subset's genomic DNA went evenly onto several immunoSEQ plates. The authors' processing: ImmunoSEQ gave junction-only sequences without quality scores, so filtering differed. Clones were read by immunoSEQ multiplex PCR, and TCRdb kept only the in-frame ones, dropping some. V, J and clone size are taken as reported in that table, and D and trimming were inferred from the DNA itself. The top ten hold 0.39% of the sample, which has 2.3 million or so clones, about 92% seen once. Caucasian adults residing in Nashville, Tennessee made up all the donors. The sample consisted of naive CD4+ T cells from PBMCs. Subset in this sample: CD45RA+ positively selected. The clonotype originates from a man between 18 and 29 years old in good health. Some clones in this sample may be carry-over from other donors' samples.

The CDR3 spells CASSRDIAAQPQHF. In nucleotides, the CDR3 is TGTGCCAGCAGTCGGGACATTGCCGCTCAGCCCCAGCATTTT. V usage is TRBV6-6 and J usage is TRBJ1-5; the D gene is possibly TRBD1 (6 bases). V shed 5 bases and J shed 6 bases, with 14 bases lying between them. This CDR3 has 14 residues. The germline V gene has CDR1 MNHNY and CDR2 SVGAGI (reference sequence).